A selection of T cell receptor beta chains follows, all from one sample in a study of T cells after yellow fever vaccination. MiXCR, run by TCRdb on the 5' RACE reads, gives a single entry per CDR3 protein. The sample holds roughly 320,000 distinct CDR3 sequences, about 10% seen once. The source material was CD4+ T cells sorted from PBMCs, sampled 45 days after the yellow fever booster vaccination. All receptors come from a young man who received the YFV17D yellow fever vaccine. The CDR3 runs from the conserved cysteine through the conserved F or W. Each record gives: J gene, V gene, clone size, D gene, CDR3 DNA, CDR3 protein. D genes are given only for firm matches. Rows give clone size only sometimes, using once, few, many, or a class for an expanded clone.

TRBJ1-6 | TRBV11-1 | few | TRBD1 | TGTGCCAGCAGACCGACAGGGGTTTTGAATTCACCCCTCCACTTT | CASRPTGVLNSPLHF
TRBJ2-4 | TRBV3-1 | . | . | TGTGCCAGCAGCCAATTGGACATTCAGTACTTC | CASSQLDIQYF
TRBJ2-5 | TRBV6-2/TRBV6-3 | . | TRBD2 | TGTGCCAGCAGTCTCGCTCACCGGACTAGCGGGGGGAGAGAGACCCAGTACTTC | CASSLAHRTSGGRETQYF
TRBJ2-2 | TRBV7-9 | few | . | TGTGCCAGCAGCCTTTCACAGGCAGACACCGGGGAGCTGTTTTTT | CASSLSQADTGELFF
TRBJ2-7 | TRBV20-1 | . | . | TGCAGTGCTGAGGACCTCCACGAGCCGTACTTC | CSAEDLHEPYF
TRBJ1-2 | TRBV14 | few | . | TGTGCCAGGGGGGCAAGACACCTCTTTAACTATGGCTACACCTTC | CARGARHLFNYGYTF
TRBJ1-1 | TRBV3-1 | . | . | TGTGCCACCCCGGGGTACACTGAAGCTTTCTTT | CATPGYTEAFF
TRBJ1-4 | TRBV20-1 | . | . | TGCAGTGCTAGAGATGGGAGTGTAGGGGGAATTAATGAAAAACTGTTTTTT | CSARDGSVGGINEKLFF
TRBJ2-5 | TRBV5-1 | few | TRBD2 | TGCGCCAGCAGCTTGGGGGGACTAGTAGCGGAGACCCAGTACTTC | CASSLGGLVAETQYF
TRBJ1-4 | TRBV27 | . | . | TGTGCCAGCAGTTTCAGGGGTACCGAAAAACTGTTTTTT | CASSFRGTEKLFF
TRBJ2-5 | TRBV7-2 | . | . | TGTGCCAGCAGCTTAGTGAATCAAGAGACCCAGTACTTC | CASSLVNQETQYF
TRBJ2-3 | TRBV3-1 | . | TRBD2 | TGTGCCAGCAGCCGCCGGGGACTAGCGGGGAACACAGATACGCAGTATTTT | CASSRRGLAGNTDTQYF
TRBJ2-1 | TRBV10-3 | many | TRBD2 | TGTGCCATCAGTGGGGCAGGGTGGAGGAGCGGGGTCCACAATGAGCAGTTCTTC | CAISGAGWRSGVHNEQFF
TRBJ1-6 | TRBV25-1 | few | . | TGTGCCAGCAGGCCGCTTGGGCGGTGGAATTCACCCCTCCACTTT | CASRPLGRWNSPLHF
TRBJ1-1 | TRBV5-1 | few | TRBD1 | TGCGCCAGCAGCTTCCCCAGACAGGGAGGGACTGAAGCTTTCTTT | CASSFPRQGGTEAFF
TRBJ1-1 | TRBV28 | . | . | TGTGCCAGCACTTTACAGGGACTGAGGTTCTTT | CASTLQGLRFF
TRBJ2-5 | TRBV15 | many | TRBD2 | TGTGCCACCAGCAAAGGCGAAGCGGGAGAGGAGACCCAGTACTTC | CATSKGEAGEETQYF
TRBJ1-2 | TRBV27 | few | . | TGTGCCAGCAGTCTCGGAGGAGGGGAAATTGGCTATGGCTACACCTTC | CASSLGGGEIGYGYTF
TRBJ2-3 | TRBV28 | . | . | TGTGCCGAGAGTGGCGGGTACACAGATACGCAGTATTTT | CAESGGYTDTQYF
TRBJ2-6 | TRBV5-1 | few | . | TGCGCCAGCAGCTGGAGGGTGGACTCTGGGGCCAACGTCCTGACTTTC | CASSWRVDSGANVLTF
TRBJ2-6 | TRBV18 | few | . | TGTGCCAGCTCACCATATTCCTCTGGGGCCAACGTCCTGACTTTC | CASSPYSSGANVLTF
TRBJ1-2 | TRBV3-1 | . | . | TGTGCCAGCAGCCAAGTATGGAGGGAAGGTGGCTACACCTTC | CASSQVWREGGYTF
TRBJ2-5 | TRBV7-2 | . | TRBD2 | TGTGCCAGCTGCGGGGGGGGTGCGGGAGCCCAAGAGACCCAGTACTTC | CASCGGGAGAQETQYF
TRBJ1-2 | TRBV6-2/TRBV6-3 | . | . | TGTGCCAGCAGTTACTCCTCGGAAGGGAATGGCTACACCTTC | CASSYSSEGNGYTF
TRBJ2-4 | TRBV7-8 | few | . | TGTGCCAGCAGCTTTTGGAGGGGGGGCCCACAGGACATTCAGTACTTC | CASSFWRGGPQDIQYF
TRBJ1-2 | TRBV12-5 | few | . | TGTGCTAGTGGTTTGGGCAGGGAAACATATGGCTACACCTTC | CASGLGRETYGYTF
TRBJ2-3 | TRBV20-1 | few | TRBD2 | TGCAGTGCTAGGCGGCCAGCGGGGGGCACAGATACGCAGTATTTT | CSARRPAGGTDTQYF
TRBJ1-1 | TRBV21-1 | few | . | TGTGCCAGCAGCAATCGCCCGACAGGGTTAGACGAAGCTTTCTTT | CASSNRPTGLDEAFF
TRBJ2-6 | TRBV9 | many | . | TGTGCCAGCAGCGCCCATTTGGACCGCTCTGGGGCCAACGTCCTGACTTTC | CASSAHLDRSGANVLTF
TRBJ2-3 | TRBV6-2/TRBV6-3 | . | . | TGTGCCAGCAGTTACGGGGGCCCTTCGGATACGCAGTATTTT | CASSYGGPSDTQYF
TRBJ1-2 | TRBV12-3/TRBV12-4 | . | . | TGTGCCAGCAGTTTCGCCGGACATCCAAACTATGGCTACACCTTC | CASSFAGHPNYGYTF
TRBJ2-7 | TRBV7-9 | many | . | TGTGCCAGCAGCTTCTTGGACGAGCAGTACTTC | CASSFLDEQYF
TRBJ2-1 | TRBV12-3/TRBV12-4 | few | TRBD2 | TGTGCCAGCAGAAAGAGCGGGGGGGCCAGTGAGCAGTTCTTC | CASRKSGGASEQFF
TRBJ1-2 | TRBV6-5 | . | TRBD1 | TGTGCCAGCAGTCCCCGTATGACCGGGACAGGGGGTGGCTACACCTTC | CASSPRMTGTGGGYTF
TRBJ1-2 | TRBV5-6 | few | TRBD1 | TGTGCCAGCAGCTTTTACAGGGGGACCTCCTACTATGGCTACACCTTC | CASSFYRGTSYYGYTF
TRBJ2-1 | TRBV7-3 | . | . | TGTGCCAGCAGCTCATCCCGGGGCCTAGAGCACAATGAGCAGTTCTTC | CASSSSRGLEHNEQFF
TRBJ2-2 | TRBV4-1 | few | . | TGCGCCAGCAGCCAAGAAGATTTTTGGGGAGACAGAGCGAACACCGGGGAGCTGTTTTTT | CASSQEDFWGDRANTGELFF
TRBJ2-7 | TRBV20-1 | . | . | TGCAGTGCCCCCCGCGGAGGGGTAAGCTCCTACGAGCAGTACTTC | CSAPRGGVSSYEQYF
TRBJ1-1 | TRBV7-2 | few | . | TGTGCCAGCAGCTTCGCGGTGAACACTGAAGCTTTCTTT | CASSFAVNTEAFF